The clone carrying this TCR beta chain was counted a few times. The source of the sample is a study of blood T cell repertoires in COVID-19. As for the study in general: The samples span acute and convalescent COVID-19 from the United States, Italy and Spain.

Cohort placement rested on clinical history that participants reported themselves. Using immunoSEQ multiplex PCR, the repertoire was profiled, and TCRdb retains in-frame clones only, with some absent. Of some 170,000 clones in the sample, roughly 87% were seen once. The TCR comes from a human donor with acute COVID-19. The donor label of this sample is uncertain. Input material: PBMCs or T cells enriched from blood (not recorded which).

CDR3 DNA: TGTGCCAGCAGCGTAGCGGGGTTAGATTCCAGTGAGCAGTTCTTC. It encodes CASSVAGLDSSEQFF. This chain links TRBV9 with TRBJ2-1, with D possibly TRBD2 on 5 matching bases. V was clipped by 0 bases and J by 9 bases, with 16 bases between them. The CDR3 sequence is 15 residues long. CDR1 SGDLS and CDR2 YYNGEE come from the germline V gene.